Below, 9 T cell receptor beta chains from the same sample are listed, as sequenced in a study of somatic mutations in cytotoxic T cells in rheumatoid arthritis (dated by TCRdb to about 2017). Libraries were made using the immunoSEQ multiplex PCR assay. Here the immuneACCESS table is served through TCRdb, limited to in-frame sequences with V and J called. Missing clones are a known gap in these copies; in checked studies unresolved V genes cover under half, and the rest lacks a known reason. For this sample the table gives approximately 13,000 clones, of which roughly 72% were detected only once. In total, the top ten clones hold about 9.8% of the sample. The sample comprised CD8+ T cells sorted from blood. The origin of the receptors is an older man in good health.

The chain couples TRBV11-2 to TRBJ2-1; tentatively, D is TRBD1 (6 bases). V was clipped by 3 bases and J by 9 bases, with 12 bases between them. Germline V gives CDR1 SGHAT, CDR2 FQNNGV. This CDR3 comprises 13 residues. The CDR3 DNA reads TGTGCCAGCAGCTTCGGCCAGGGGCTTGAGCAGTTCTTC. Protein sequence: CASSFGQGLEQFF. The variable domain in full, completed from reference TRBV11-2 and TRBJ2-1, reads EAGVAQSPRYKIIEKRQSVAFWCNPISGHATLYWYQQILGQGPKLLIQFQNNGVVDDSQLPKDRFSAERLKGVDSTLKIQPAKLEDSAVYLCASSFGQGLEQFFGPGTRLTVL.

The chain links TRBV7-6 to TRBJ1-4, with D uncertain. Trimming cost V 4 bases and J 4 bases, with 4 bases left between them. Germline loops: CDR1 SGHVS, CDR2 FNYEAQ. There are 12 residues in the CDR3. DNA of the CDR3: TGTGCCAGCAGCTCTCTTAATGAAAAACTGTTTTTT. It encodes CASSSLNEKLFF.

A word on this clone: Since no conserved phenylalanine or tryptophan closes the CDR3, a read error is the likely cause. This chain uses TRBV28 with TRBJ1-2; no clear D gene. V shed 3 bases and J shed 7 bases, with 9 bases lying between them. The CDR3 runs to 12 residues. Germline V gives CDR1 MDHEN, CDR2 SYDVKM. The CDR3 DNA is TGTGCCAGCAGTTTTCGGGGAAGTGGCTACACCCTC. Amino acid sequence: CASSFRGSGYTL.

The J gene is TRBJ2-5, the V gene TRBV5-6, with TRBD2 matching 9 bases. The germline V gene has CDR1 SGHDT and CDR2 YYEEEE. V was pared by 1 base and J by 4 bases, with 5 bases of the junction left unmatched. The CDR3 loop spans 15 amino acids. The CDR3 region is CASSLLAGLGETQYF. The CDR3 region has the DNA TGTGCCAGCAGCTTGCTAGCGGGGCTGGGAGAGACCCAGTACTTC.

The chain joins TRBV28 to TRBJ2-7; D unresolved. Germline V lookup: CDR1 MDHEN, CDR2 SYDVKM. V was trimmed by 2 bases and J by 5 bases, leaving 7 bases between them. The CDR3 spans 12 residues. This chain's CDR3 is CASSLVSDEQYF. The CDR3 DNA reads TGTGCCAGCAGTTTAGTTTCAGACGAGCAGTACTTC.

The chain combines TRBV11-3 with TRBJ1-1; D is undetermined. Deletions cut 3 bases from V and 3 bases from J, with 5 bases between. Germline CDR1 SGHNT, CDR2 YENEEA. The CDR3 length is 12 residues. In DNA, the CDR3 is TGTGCCAGCAGCTTCGGGGACACTGAAGCTTTCTTT. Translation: CASSFGDTEAFF.

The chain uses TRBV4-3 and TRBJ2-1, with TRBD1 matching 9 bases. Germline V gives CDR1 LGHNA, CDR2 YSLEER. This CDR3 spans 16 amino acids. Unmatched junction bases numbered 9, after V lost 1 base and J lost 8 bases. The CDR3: CASSQGPGQGWDEQFF. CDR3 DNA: TGCGCCAGCAGCCAAGGGCCGGGACAGGGCTGGGATGAGCAGTTCTTC.

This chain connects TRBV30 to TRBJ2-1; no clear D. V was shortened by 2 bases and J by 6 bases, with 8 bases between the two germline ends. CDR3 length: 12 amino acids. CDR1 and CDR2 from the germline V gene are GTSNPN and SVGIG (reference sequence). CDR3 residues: CAWSSSTNEQFF. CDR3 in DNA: TGTGCCTGGAGTTCCAGCACCAATGAGCAGTTCTTC. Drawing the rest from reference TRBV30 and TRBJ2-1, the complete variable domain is SQTIHQWPATLVQPVGSPLSLECTVEGTSNPNLYWYRQAAGRGLQLLFYSVGIGQISSEVPQNLSASRPQDRQFILSSKKLLLSDSGFYLCAWSSSTNEQFFGPGTRLTVL.

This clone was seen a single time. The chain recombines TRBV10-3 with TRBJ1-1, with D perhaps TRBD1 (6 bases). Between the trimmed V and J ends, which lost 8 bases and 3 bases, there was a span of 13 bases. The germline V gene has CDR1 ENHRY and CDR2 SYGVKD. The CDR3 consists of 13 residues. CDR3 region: CAIGNREDTEAFF. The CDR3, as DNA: TGTGCCATCGGCAACAGGGAGGACACTGAAGCTTTCTTT.